The 15 T cell receptor beta chains presented below share a single source sample, sequenced in a study of shared clonotypes between healthy human individuals. The table came from immunoSEQ multiplex PCR; TCRdb's copy has only in-frame clones and leaves some out. Here the sample spans about 2 million clones, around 95% being singletons. Sequences were obtained from naive CD4+ T cells sorted from blood. Subset of the sample: CD45RA+ positively selected. The origin of the receptors is a young man in good health.

The gene calls are TRBV30 and TRBJ2-1; D not certain. Germline CDR1 GTSNPN, CDR2 SVGIG (reference sequence). The CDR3 loop spans 12 amino acids. The V end lost 2 bases, the J end lost 14 bases, and 16 bases lay between the germline ends. CDR3 in amino acids: CAWSPTGPREFF. In DNA form, the CDR3 reads TGTGCCTGGAGTCCCACGGGTCCCCGTGAGTTCTTC.

On this clone: Other DNA sequences of this sample code for an identical CDR3. This chain links TRBV18 with TRBJ1-6; D is possibly TRBD1 (5 bases). Trimming cost V 3 bases and J 0 bases, with 15 bases left between them. The CDR3 loop spans 18 amino acids. Germline CDR1 KGHSH, CDR2 LQKENI. CDR3 DNA: TGTGCCAGCTCACCTACAGGTCTGGGGAGCTCCTATAATTCACCCCTCCACTTT. Encoded protein: CASSPTGLGSSYNSPLHF.

The rearrangement joins TRBV28 to TRBJ2-2; 7 bases match TRBD1. Germline V gene data show CDR1 as MDHEN and CDR2 as SYDVKM. Trimming at V came to 5 bases and at J to 4 bases, leaving 10 bases not matched to a gene. The CDR3 length is 16 residues. The CDR3, as DNA: TGTGCCAGCAGTCGCCGTGGGACAGCGCTCACCGGGGAGCTGTTTTTT. Protein product: CASSRRGTALTGELFF.

The genes are TRBV30 and TRBJ1-6; D ambiguous. Germline V gives CDR1 GTSNPN, CDR2 SVGIG (reference sequence). The CDR3 extends over 13 amino acids. V was clipped by 4 bases and J by 3 bases, with 7 bases between them. The CDR3 here is CAWNEIYNSPLHF. The CDR3 bases are TGTGCCTGGAATGAGATCTATAATTCACCCCTCCACTTT.

This rearrangement joins TRBV5-1 to TRBJ1-1, with D uncertain. Trimming took 4 bases from V and 1 from J, leaving 14 bases between them. Germline V gene data show CDR1 as SGHRS and CDR2 as YFSETQ. This CDR3 has 15 residues. The CDR3 spells CASSEVGRKNTEAFF. The DNA of the CDR3 is TGCGCCAGCAGCGAGGTTGGCAGAAAGAACACTGAAGCTTTCTTT. Drawing the rest from reference TRBV5-1 and TRBJ1-1, the complete variable domain is KAGVTQTPRYLIKTRGQQVTLSCSPISGHRSVSWYQQTPGQGLQFLFEYFSETQRNKGNFPGRFSGRQFSNSRSEMNVSTLELGDSALYLCASSEVGRKNTEAFFGQGTRLTVV.

The V call is TRBV5-1, the J call TRBJ1-3; no definite D call. In germline, CDR1 is SGHRS, CDR2 YFSETQ. CDR3 length: 15 amino acids. The V and J ends lost 4 bases and 0 bases respectively, with 11 bases between them. The CDR3 DNA sequence: TGCGCCAGCAGCGGAGAAGGGAGCTCTGGAAACACCATATATTTT. As protein: CASSGEGSSGNTIYF.

Of note for this clone: The same CDR3 arises from other DNA sequences in this sample as well. This chain links TRBV30 with TRBJ2-2, with D perhaps matching TRBD1 (5 bases). The CDR3 consists of 13 residues. The V end lost 3 bases, the J end lost 1 base, and 6 bases lay between the germline ends. In germline, CDR1 is GTSNPN, CDR2 SVGIG (reference sequence). CDR3 region: CAWRGQNTGELFF. The CDR3 nucleotides read TGTGCCTGGAGGGGGCAGAACACCGGGGAGCTGTTTTTT.

This chain links TRBV5-3 with TRBJ1-1; D unclear. TRBV5-3 is sorted into the ORF group, with uncertain function. V shed 4 bases and J shed 3 bases, with 13 bases lying between them. The CDR3 sequence is 14 residues long. Written as DNA, the CDR3 is TGTGCCAGAAGCCCCCGGAGGATCCACACTGAAGCTTTCTTT. As protein: CARSPRRIHTEAFF.

The V call is TRBV7-9, the J call TRBJ1-1, with no clear D. Germline CDR1 reads SEHNR; CDR2 reads FQNEAQ (reference sequence). This CDR3 has 15 residues. V shed 5 bases and J shed 1 base, with 14 bases lying between them. DNA for the CDR3: TGTGCCAGCAGCCAGCGGGCCGGGTGGAACACTGAAGCTTTCTTT. It yields the protein CASSQRAGWNTEAFF.

The chain carries TRBV6-6 and TRBJ1-2; 9 bases match TRBD1. The germline gives CDR1 MNHNY, CDR2 SVGAGI (reference sequence). This CDR3 is 16 amino acids long. After removal of 2 bases from V and 0 bases from J, the junction contained 4 bases not matched to a gene. This chain's CDR3 is CASSYMTGGTNYGYTF. CDR3 DNA sequence: TGTGCCAGCAGTTACATGACAGGGGGGACTAACTATGGCTACACCTTC.

The chain recombines TRBV4-1 with TRBJ2-7; 8 bases are shared with TRBD1. The CDR3 totals 14 residues. V dropped 5 bases and J dropped 5; count of bases not matched to a gene: 8. CDR1 and CDR2 (germline): MGHRA, YSYEKL. The DNA of the CDR3 is TGCGCCAGCAGCTGGCAGGGGGCGTTGAACGAGCAGTACTTC. Translation: CASSWQGALNEQYF.

The chain links TRBV2 to TRBJ1-1, with 9 bases aligning to TRBD1. Germline lookup yields CDR1 SNHLY and CDR2 FYNNEI. J lost 1 base, V lost 6 bases, and 6 bases had no gene match. The CDR3 is made up of 15 amino acids. The CDR3 nucleotides read TGTGCCAGCAGGGGGACAGGGAGGGGGAACACTGAAGCTTTCTTT. It specifies CASRGTGRGNTEAFF.

V usage is TRBV14 and J usage is TRBJ1-4; 10 bases are shared with TRBD1. The junction had 8 bases not matched to a gene; V was cut back by 4 bases and J by 6 bases. Germline values: CDR1 SGHDN, CDR2 FVKESK. The CDR3 has 16 amino acids. The CDR3 DNA reads TGTGCCAGCAGCCTAAATGGGGACAGGGGTGATGAAAAACTGTTTTTT. This sequence encodes CASSLNGDRGDEKLFF. Full variable domain (rest looked up from reference TRBV14 and TRBJ1-4): EAGVTQFPSHSVIEKGQTVTLRCDPISGHDNLYWYRRVMGKEIKFLLHFVKESKQDESGMPNNRFLAERTGGTYSTLKVQPAELEDSGVYFCASSLNGDRGDEKLFFGSGTQLSVL.

J is TRBJ2-7 and V is TRBV21-1; the table's D call, TRBD2, was not checked against the DNA. TRBV21-1 is a documented pseudogene. CDR3 length: 14 residues. CDR3 residues: CASTRYPITYEQYF. DNA for the CDR3: TGTGCCAGCACCCGGTACCCCATTACCTACGAGCAGTACTTC.

The chain recombines TRBV28 with TRBJ1-6; a weak D match, TRBD1 (5 bases). This CDR3 region has 13 residues. V was pared by 11 bases and J by 6 bases, with 14 bases between. Germline V gives CDR1 MDHEN, CDR2 SYDVKM. The CDR3 DNA sequence: TGTGCCGATCAGCAGGGACCTAATTCACCCCTCCACTTT. Amino acids: CADQQGPNSPLHF.